The rows below give T cell receptor beta chains drawn from one sample of a study of blood T cell repertoires in COVID-19. Sequencing was performed with immunoSEQ multiplex PCR; in TCRdb, only in-frame clones are kept and a portion is missing. The table shows about 260,000 clones, with around nine tenths occurring only once. Sample: peripheral blood. The receptors were sampled from a woman under 40 with COVID-19, enrolled during active disease. Both conserved end residues are part of each CDR3. A D gene is named only where the DNA matches it firmly. A clone size is listed for some rows: how often the clone was seen (once, few, many), or a class if it is expanded.

V	J	length	D	size	CDR3	DNA
TRBV19	TRBJ1-1	14	TRBD1	NA	CASSDRGTNTEAFF	TGTGCCAGTTCGGACAGGGGTACGAACACTGAAGCTTTCTTT
TRBV18	TRBJ1-6	15	NA	NA	CASSPPGLNNSPLHF	TGTGCCAGCTCACCACCTGGACTGAACAATTCACCCCTCCACTTT
TRBV9	TRBJ2-7	17	NA	once	CASSVDPYGGYSYEQYF	TGTGCCAGCAGCGTAGATCCCTACGGGGGTTACTCCTACGAGCAGTACTTC
TRBV7-2	TRBJ1-1	13	NA	NA	CASSEGQNTEAFF	TGTGCCAGCAGCGAGGGACAGAACACTGAAGCTTTCTTT
TRBV29-1	TRBJ2-7	13	TRBD2	NA	CSVEVAGVGEQYF	TGCAGCGTTGAAGTGGCGGGGGTCGGGGAGCAGTACTTC
TRBV9	TRBJ1-4	14	TRBD1	NA	CASSVGAGGAELFF	TGTGCCAGCAGCGTAGGGGCAGGGGGCGCGGAACTGTTTTTT
TRBV12-5	TRBJ2-1	16	TRBD2	NA	CASGLVSGSPHNEQFF	TGTGCTAGTGGTTTGGTCAGCGGGAGTCCCCACAATGAGCAGTTCTTC
TRBV30	TRBJ1-6	14	TRBD1	NA	CAWSPDRTAAPLHF	TGTGCCTGGAGCCCGGACAGGACGGCGGCACCCCTCCACTTT
TRBV6-5	TRBJ1-1	15	NA	NA	CASSYSKAVNTEAFF	TGTGCCAGCAGTTACTCGAAAGCGGTTAACACTGAAGCTTTCTTT
TRBV18	TRBJ2-3	14	TRBD2	NA	CASSIAGSTDTQYF	TGTGCCAGCTCAATAGCGGGGAGCACAGATACGCAGTATTTT
TRBV7-9	TRBJ1-4	14	NA	NA	CASSRGGRSEKLFF	TGTGCCAGCAGCCGCGGGGGGCGGTCCGAAAAACTGTTTTTT
TRBV3-1/TRBV3-2	TRBJ1-2	15	NA	NA	CASSPSDRLLYGYTF	TGTGCCAGCAGCCCGTCGGACAGACTCCTCTATGGCTACACCTTC
TRBV30	TRBJ1-1	12	NA	once	CAWNLRNTEAFF	TGTGCCTGGAACCTCAGAAACACTGAAGCTTTCTTT
TRBV4-1	TRBJ1-2	17	TRBD1	NA	CASSQDPGTVTMAGYTF	TGCGCCAGCAGCCAAGATCCGGGGACAGTCACTATGGCTGGCTACACCTTC
TRBV2	TRBJ1-5	12	NA	NA	CASRLISQPQHF	TGTGCCAGCCGACTCATCAGTCAGCCCCAGCATTTT
TRBV19	TRBJ2-4	16	NA	NA	CASSQYTGSVKNIQYF	TGTGCCAGTAGTCAATACACAGGGTCCGTAAAAAACATTCAGTACTTC
TRBV4-1	TRBJ2-4	15	TRBD2	NA	CASSPPTSGMNIQYF	TGCGCCAGCAGCCCCCCGACTAGCGGGATGAACATTCAGTACTTC
TRBV5-1	TRBJ1-6	19	TRBD1	NA	CASSLVPPQGAMVDSPLHF	TGCGCCAGCAGCTTGGTGCCTCCACAGGGGGCAATGGTCGATTCACCCCTCCACTTT
TRBV13	TRBJ1-4	12	NA	NA	CASSSSGEKLFF	TGTGCCAGCAGCTCCTCCGGTGAAAAACTGTTTTTT
TRBV29-1	TRBJ2-3	15	TRBD1	NA	CSVGRLLGGADTQYF	TGCAGCGTTGGCCGGTTACTAGGGGGCGCAGATACGCAGTATTTT
TRBV6-2/TRBV6-3	TRBJ2-7	15	NA	once	CASSYATYRPDEQYF	TGTGCCAGCAGTTACGCGACTTATCGTCCTGACGAGCAGTACTTC
TRBV5-4	TRBJ2-2	16	NA	NA	CASSLEGDVSTGELFF	TGTGCCAGCAGCTTGGAAGGGGATGTCAGCACCGGGGAGCTGTTTTTT
TRBV10-1	TRBJ2-1	14	NA	few	CASSFSDSYNEQFF	TGCGCCAGCAGTTTCTCGGACAGCTACAATGAGCAGTTCTTC
TRBV27	TRBJ2-3	13	NA	NA	CAARGLPTDTQYF	TGTGCAGCCCGCGGGTTACCCACAGATACGCAGTATTTT
TRBV7-9	TRBJ2-1	17	TRBD2	NA	CASSGRLAGEQRREQFF	TGTGCCAGCAGCGGACGACTAGCGGGAGAACAGCGTCGTGAGCAGTTCTTC
TRBV5-1	TRBJ2-7	13	NA	NA	CASSPDISYEQYF	TGCGCCAGCAGCCCGGACATATCCTACGAGCAGTACTTC
TRBV28	TRBJ2-3	14	NA	NA	CASSFGQGPDTQYF	TGTGCCAGCAGTTTTGGGCAGGGGCCAGATACGCAGTATTTT